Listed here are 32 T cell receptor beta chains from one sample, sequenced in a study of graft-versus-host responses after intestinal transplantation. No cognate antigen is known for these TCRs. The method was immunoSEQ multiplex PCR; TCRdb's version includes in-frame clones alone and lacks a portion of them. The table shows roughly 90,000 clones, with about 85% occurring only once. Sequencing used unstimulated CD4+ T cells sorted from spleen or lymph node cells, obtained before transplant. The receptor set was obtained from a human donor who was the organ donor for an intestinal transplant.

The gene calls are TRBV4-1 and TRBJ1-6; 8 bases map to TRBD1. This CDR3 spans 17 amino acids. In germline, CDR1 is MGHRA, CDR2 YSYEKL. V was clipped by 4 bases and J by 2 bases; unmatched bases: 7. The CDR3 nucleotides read TGCGCCAGCAGCCTAAAAATGACAGGGGCCTATAATTCACCCCTCCACTTT. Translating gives CASSLKMTGAYNSPLHF.

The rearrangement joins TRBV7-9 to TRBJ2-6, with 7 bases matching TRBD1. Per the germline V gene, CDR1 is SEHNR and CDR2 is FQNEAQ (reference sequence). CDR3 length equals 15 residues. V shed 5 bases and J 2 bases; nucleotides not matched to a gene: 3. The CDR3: CASSTGVTGANVLTF. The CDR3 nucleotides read TGTGCCAGCAGCACAGGGGTCACTGGGGCCAACGTCCTGACTTTC.

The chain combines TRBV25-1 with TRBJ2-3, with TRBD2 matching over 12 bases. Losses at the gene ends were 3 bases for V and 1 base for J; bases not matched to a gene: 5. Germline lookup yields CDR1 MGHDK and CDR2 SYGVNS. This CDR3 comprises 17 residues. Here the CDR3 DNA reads TGTGCCAGCAGTGAGGCTAGCGGGGGGGCACGCACAGATACGCAGTATTTT. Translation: CASSEASGGARTDTQYF.

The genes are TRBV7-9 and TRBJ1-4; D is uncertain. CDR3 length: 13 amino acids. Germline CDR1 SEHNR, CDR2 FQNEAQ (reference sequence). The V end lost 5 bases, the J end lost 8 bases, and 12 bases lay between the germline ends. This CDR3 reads CASSPPEGEKLFF. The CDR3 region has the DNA TGTGCCAGCAGCCCTCCGGAGGGAGAAAAACTGTTTTTT. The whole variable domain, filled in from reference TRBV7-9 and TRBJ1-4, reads DTGVSQNPRHKITKRGQNVTFRCDPISEHNRLYWYRQTLGQGPEFLTYFQNEAQLEKSRLLSDRFSAERPKGSFSTLEIQRTEQGDSAMYLCASSPPEGEKLFFGSGTQLSVL.

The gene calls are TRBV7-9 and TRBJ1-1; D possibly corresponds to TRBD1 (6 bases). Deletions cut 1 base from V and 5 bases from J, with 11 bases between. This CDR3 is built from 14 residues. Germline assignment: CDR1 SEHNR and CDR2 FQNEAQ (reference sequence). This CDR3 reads CASSLESGVTEAFF. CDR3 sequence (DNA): TGTGCCAGCAGCTTAGAGTCAGGGGTAACTGAAGCTTTCTTT.

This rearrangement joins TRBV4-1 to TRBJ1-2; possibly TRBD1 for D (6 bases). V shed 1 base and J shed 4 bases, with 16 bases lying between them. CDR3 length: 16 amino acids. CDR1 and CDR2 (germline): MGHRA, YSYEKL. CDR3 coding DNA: TGCGCCAGCAGCCAAGGGCACTACAGGGAATCCTATGGCTACACCTTC. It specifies CASSQGHYRESYGYTF.

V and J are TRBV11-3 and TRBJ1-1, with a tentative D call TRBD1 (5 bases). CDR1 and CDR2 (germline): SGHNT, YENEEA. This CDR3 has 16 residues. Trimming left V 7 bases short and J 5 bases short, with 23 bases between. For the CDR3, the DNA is TGTGCCAGCATGGGTGGGCAGGGAGGAATTGGGACTGAAGCTTTCTTT. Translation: CASMGGQGGIGTEAFF.

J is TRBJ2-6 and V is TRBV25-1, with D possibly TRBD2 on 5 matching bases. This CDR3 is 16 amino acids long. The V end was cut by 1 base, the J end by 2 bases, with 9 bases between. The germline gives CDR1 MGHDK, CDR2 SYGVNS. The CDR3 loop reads CASSESRVPGANVLTF. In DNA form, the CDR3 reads TGTGCCAGCAGTGAATCGAGGGTGCCTGGGGCCAACGTCCTGACTTTC.

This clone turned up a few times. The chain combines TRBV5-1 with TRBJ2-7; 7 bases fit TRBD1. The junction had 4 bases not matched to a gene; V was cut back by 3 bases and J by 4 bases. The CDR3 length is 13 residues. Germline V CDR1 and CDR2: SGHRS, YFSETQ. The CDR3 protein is CASSYRGGYEQYF. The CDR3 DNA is TGCGCCAGCAGCTACAGGGGCGGATACGAGCAGTACTTC. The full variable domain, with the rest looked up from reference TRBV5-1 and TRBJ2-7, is KAGVTQTPRYLIKTRGQQVTLSCSPISGHRSVSWYQQTPGQGLQFLFEYFSETQRNKGNFPGRFSGRQFSNSRSEMNVSTLELGDSALYLCASSYRGGYEQYFGPGTRLTVT.

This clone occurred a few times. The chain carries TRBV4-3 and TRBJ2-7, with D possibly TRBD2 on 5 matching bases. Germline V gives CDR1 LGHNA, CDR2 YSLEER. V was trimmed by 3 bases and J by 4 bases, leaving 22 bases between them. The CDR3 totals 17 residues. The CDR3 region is CASSQGSLAPPDYEQYF. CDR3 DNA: TGCGCCAGCAGCCAGGGGTCCCTAGCTCCGCCCGATTACGAGCAGTACTTC.

The CDR3, as DNA: TGTGCCAGCAGCCAAGATGGCCAGGGACTAGCGGGTGTAAATGAGCAGTTCTTC. It is translated as CASSQDGQGLAGVNEQFF. The chain is built from TRBV4-2 and TRBJ2-1, with 12 bases fitting TRBD2. The CDR3 consists of 18 residues. Germline V CDR1 and CDR2: LGHNA, YNFKEQ. The V gene end was trimmed by 0 bases and the J gene end by 7 bases; junction bases not matched to a gene: 10.

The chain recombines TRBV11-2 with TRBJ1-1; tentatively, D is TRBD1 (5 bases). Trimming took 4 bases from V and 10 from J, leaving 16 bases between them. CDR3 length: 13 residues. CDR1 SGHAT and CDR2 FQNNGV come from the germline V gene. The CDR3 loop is CASSSDIGSGAFF. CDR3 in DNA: TGTGCCAGCAGCTCGGACATCGGGTCGGGAGCTTTCTTT.

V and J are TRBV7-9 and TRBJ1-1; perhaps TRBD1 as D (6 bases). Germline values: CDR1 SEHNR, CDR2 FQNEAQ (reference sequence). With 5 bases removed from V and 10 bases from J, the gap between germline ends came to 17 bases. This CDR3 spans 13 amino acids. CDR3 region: CASSPLHTGTAFF. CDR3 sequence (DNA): TGTGCCAGCAGCCCCCTTCACACAGGGACAGCTTTCTTT.

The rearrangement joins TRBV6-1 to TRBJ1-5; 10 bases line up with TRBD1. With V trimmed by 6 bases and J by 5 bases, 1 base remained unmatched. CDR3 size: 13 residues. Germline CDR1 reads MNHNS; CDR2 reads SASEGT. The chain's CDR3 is CASRDRGYQPQHF. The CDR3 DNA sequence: TGTGCCAGCAGGGACAGGGGGTATCAGCCCCAGCATTTT.

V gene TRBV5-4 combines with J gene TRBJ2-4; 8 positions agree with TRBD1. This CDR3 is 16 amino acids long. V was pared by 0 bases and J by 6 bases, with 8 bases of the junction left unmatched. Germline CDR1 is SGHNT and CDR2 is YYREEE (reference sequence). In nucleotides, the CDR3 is TGTGCCAGCAGCTTGGCAGGGACAGGTGGTTTAAACATTCAGTACTTC. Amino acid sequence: CASSLAGTGGLNIQYF.

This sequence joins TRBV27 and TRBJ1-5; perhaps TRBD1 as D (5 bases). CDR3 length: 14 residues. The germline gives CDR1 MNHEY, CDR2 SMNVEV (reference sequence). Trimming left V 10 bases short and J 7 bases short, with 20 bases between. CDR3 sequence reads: CATLFRVWSQPQHF. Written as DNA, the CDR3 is TGTGCCACCCTATTCAGGGTTTGGAGCCAGCCCCAGCATTTT.

The CDR3 spells CASSLGDRVRSEQFF. CDR3 in DNA: TGTGCCAGCAGCTTGGGTGACAGGGTTCGTAGTGAGCAGTTCTTC. The gene calls are TRBV5-4 and TRBJ2-1, with 7 bases aligning to TRBD1. The ends lost 0 bases at V and 9 bases at J; junction bases unmatched: 9. The CDR3 is 15 residues long. From germline, CDR1 is SGHNT and CDR2 YYREEE (reference sequence).

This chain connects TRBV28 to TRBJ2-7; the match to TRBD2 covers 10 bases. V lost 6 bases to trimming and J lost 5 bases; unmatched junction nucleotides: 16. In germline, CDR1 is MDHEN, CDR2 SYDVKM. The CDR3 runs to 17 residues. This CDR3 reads CASSPGEAGGPLNEQYF. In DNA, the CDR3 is TGTGCCAGCAGCCCTGGCGAAGCGGGAGGGCCTCTGAACGAGCAGTACTTC.

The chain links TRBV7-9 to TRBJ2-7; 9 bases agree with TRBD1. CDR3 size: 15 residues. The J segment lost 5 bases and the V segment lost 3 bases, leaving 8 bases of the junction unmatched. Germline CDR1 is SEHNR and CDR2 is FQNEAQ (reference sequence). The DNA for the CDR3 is TGTGCCAGCAGCTTGGGGGGGACAGGGTACAACGAGCAGTACTTC. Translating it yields CASSLGGTGYNEQYF.

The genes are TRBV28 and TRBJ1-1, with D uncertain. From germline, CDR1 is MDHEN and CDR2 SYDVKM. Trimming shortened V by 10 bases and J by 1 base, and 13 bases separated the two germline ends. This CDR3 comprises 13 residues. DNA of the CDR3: TGTGCCACCCATCCCCACAGGAACACTGAAGCTTTCTTT. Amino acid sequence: CATHPHRNTEAFF.

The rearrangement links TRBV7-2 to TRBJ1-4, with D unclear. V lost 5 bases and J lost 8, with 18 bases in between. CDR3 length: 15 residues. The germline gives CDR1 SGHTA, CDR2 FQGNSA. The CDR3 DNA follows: TGTGCCAGCAGCCTCATCCGGGGTGGAGGCGAAAAACTGTTTTTT. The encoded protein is CASSLIRGGGEKLFF.

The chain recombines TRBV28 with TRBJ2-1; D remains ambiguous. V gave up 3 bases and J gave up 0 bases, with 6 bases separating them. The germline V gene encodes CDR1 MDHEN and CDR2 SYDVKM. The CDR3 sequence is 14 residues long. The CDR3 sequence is CASSLRSSYNEQFF. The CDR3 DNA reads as TGTGCCAGCAGTTTGAGGAGCTCCTACAATGAGCAGTTCTTC.

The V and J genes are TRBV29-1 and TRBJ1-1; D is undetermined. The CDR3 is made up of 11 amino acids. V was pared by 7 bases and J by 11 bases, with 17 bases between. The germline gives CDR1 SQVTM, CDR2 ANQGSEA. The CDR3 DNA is TGCAGCGCCGGACCGGCGGGAGTGGCTTTCTTT. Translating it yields CSAGPAGVAFF.

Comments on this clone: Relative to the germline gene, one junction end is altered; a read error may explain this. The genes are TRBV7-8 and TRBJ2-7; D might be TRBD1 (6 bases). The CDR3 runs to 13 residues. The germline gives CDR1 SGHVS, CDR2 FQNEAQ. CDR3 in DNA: TGTGCCAGCAGCTTAGTAAATATGGACAGCCCTTCATTC. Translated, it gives CASSLVNMDSPSF.

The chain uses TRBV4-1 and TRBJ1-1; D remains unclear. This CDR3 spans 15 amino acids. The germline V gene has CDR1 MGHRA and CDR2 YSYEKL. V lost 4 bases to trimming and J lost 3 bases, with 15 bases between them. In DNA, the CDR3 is TGCGCCAGCAGCCGCCAGGCGGGGATTTACACTGAAGCTTTCTTT. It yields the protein CASSRQAGIYTEAFF.

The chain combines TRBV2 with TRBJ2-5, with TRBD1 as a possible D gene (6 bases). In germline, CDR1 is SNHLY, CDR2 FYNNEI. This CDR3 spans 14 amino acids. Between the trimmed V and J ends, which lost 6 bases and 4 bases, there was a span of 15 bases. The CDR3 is CASRQGRGGETQYF. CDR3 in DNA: TGTGCCAGCAGACAGGGAAGAGGAGGAGAGACCCAGTACTTC.

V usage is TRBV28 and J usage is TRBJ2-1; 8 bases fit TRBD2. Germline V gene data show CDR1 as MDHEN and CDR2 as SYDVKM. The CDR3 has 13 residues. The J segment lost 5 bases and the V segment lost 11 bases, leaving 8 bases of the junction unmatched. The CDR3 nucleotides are TGTGCCGGGTCTAGCGGGTTACACAATGAGCAGTTCTTC. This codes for CAGSSGLHNEQFF.

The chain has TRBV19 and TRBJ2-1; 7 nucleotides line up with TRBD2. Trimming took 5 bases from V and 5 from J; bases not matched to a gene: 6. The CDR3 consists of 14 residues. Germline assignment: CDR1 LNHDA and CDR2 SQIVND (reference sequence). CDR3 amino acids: CASSSWGGNNEQFF. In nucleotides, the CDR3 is TGTGCCAGTAGTTCGTGGGGGGGAAACAATGAGCAGTTCTTC.

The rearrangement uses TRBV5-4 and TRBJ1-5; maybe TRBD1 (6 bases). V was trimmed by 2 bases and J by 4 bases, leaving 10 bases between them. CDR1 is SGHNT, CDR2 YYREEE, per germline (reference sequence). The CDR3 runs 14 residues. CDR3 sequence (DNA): TGTGCCAGCAGCTTACAGGGTAGGAATCAGCCCCAGCATTTT. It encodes CASSLQGRNQPQHF.

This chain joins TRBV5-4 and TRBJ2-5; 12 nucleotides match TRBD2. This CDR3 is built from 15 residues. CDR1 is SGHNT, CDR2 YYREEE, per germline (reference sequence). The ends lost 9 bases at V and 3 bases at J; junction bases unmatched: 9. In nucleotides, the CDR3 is TGTGCCACATCTACTAGCGGGAGGACTAAAGAGACCCAGTACTTC. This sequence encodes CATSTSGRTKETQYF. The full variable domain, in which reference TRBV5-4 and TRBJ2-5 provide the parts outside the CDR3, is ETGVTQSPTHLIKTRGQQVTLRCSSQSGHNTVSWYQQALGQGPQFIFQYYREEENGRGNFPPRFSGLQFPNYSSELNVNALELDDSALYLCATSTSGRTKETQYFGPGTRLLVL.

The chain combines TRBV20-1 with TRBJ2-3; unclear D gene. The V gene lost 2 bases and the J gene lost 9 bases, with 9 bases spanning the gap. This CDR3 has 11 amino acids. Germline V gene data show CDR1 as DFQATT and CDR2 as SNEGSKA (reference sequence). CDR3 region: CSARPVLTQYF. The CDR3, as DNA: TGCAGTGCTAGACCGGTACTAACGCAGTATTTT.

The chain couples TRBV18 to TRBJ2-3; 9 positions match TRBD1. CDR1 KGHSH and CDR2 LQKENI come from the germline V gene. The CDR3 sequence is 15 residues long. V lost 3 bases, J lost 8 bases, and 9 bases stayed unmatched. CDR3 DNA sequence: TGTGCCAGCTCACCTTTCCGGGACAGGGACCCTACGCAGTATTTT. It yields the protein CASSPFRDRDPTQYF.